Below, 29 T cell receptor beta chains from the same sample are listed, as sequenced in a study of beta chain features in type 1 diabetes. Their specific antigens are unknown. Study-wide results and caveats: Across all four CD4+ subsets, people with type 1 diabetes showed modestly shorter TCRB CDR3s.

The isolated RNA, all of it, was reverse transcribed, so expressed TCRB transcripts were what got sequenced. The assay was immunoSEQ multiplex PCR, and TCRdb's table has in-frame clones only and misses some. The sample lists 300,000 to 350,000 clones, roughly a tenth occurring once. Material: central memory CD4+ T cells from blood. The receptors here all came from a man aged 25 to 45 with type 1 diabetes.

The V gene is TRBV7-9, the J gene TRBJ1-1, with D hard to call. The germline gives CDR1 SEHNR, CDR2 FQNEAQ (reference sequence). The CDR3 loop spans 15 amino acids. V dropped 8 bases and J dropped 1 base, with 17 bases sitting between them. The CDR3 coding sequence is TGTGCCAGCTCCCCGGGAAACGGAAAGAACACTGAAGCTTTCTTT. It specifies CASSPGNGKNTEAFF.

The chain recombines TRBV7-8 with TRBJ1-4; 7 bases map to TRBD1. The CDR3 is 13 residues long. V shed 7 bases, J shed 5 bases, and the junction held 4 bases outside the gene matches. Germline-derived CDR1 and CDR2 are SGHVS and FQNEAQ. The chain's CDR3 is CASMDRTNEKLFF. The CDR3 nucleotides are TGTGCCAGCATGGACAGGACGAATGAAAAACTGTTTTTT. Full variable domain (missing parts from reference TRBV7-8 and TRBJ1-4): GAGVSQSPRYKVAKRGQDVALRCDPISGHVSLFWYQQALGQGPEFLTYFQNEAQLDKSGLPSDRFFAERPEGSVSTLKIQRTQQEDSAVYLCASMDRTNEKLFFGSGTQLSVL.

This chain joins TRBV5-1 and TRBJ1-2, with D possibly TRBD1 on 6 matching bases. V was pared by 3 bases and J by 8 bases, with 14 bases between. Per germline, CDR1 SGHRS and CDR2 YFSETQ. This CDR3 spans 13 amino acids. The CDR3 nucleotides are TGCGCCAGCAGCTCTGACACTCAGGGGGGCTACACCTTC. Amino acid sequence: CASSSDTQGGYTF.

This clone was counted only a few times. This chain connects TRBV11-2 to TRBJ2-7; D not resolved. Germline CDR1 and CDR2: SGHAT and FQNNGV. CDR3 size: 12 residues. The V gene lost 8 bases and the J gene lost 2 bases, with 10 bases spanning the gap. CDR3 sequence (DNA): TGTGCCAGCGCTACGGCGGCCTACGAGCAGTACTTC. Translating gives CASATAAYEQYF.

This clone turned up a few times. The chain links TRBV20-1 to TRBJ2-7; weak D call: TRBD2 (5 bases). V was pared by 5 bases and J by 9 bases, with 14 bases between. CDR1 and CDR2 from the germline V gene are DFQATT and SNEGSKA (reference sequence). This CDR3 is built from 11 residues. The CDR3 DNA sequence: TGCAGTGCTCTGCGGGCTATGGGGCAGTACTTC. Amino acids: CSALRAMGQYF.

With respect to this clone: Different DNA sequences within this sample yield the same CDR3. The V and J genes are TRBV6-5 and TRBJ1-1; 8 nucleotides line up with TRBD1. The CDR3 sequence is 15 residues long. Germline trimming cut 4 bases from V and 1 base from J; bases unmatched to any gene: 5. Germline loops: CDR1 MNHEY, CDR2 SVGAGI. The CDR3 sequence: CASSSGQGGNTEAFF. In nucleotides, the CDR3 is TGTGCCAGCAGTTCCGGACAGGGAGGGAACACTGAAGCTTTCTTT.

The rearrangement joins TRBV5-1 to TRBJ2-1; the match to TRBD2 covers 11 bases. The CDR3 sequence is 19 residues long. Per germline, CDR1 SGHRS and CDR2 YFSETQ. V shed 0 bases, J shed 1 base, and the junction held 9 bases outside the gene matches. The CDR3 is CASSLGALAGGMSYNEQFF. CDR3 DNA: TGCGCCAGCAGCTTGGGAGCCCTAGCGGGGGGCATGTCCTACAATGAGCAGTTCTTC. Filled out from reference TRBV5-1 and TRBJ2-1, the complete variable domain reads KAGVTQTPRYLIKTRGQQVTLSCSPISGHRSVSWYQQTPGQGLQFLFEYFSETQRNKGNFPGRFSGRQFSNSRSEMNVSTLELGDSALYLCASSLGALAGGMSYNEQFFGPGTRLTVL.

This clone was seen a few times. The CDR3 DNA is TGTGCCAGCAGCATTGCCGGGACAGGGGTTGGTGGCTACACCTTC. This gives the protein CASSIAGTGVGGYTF. This sequence joins TRBV7-8 and TRBJ1-2; 10 nucleotides agree with TRBD1. Germline-derived CDR1 and CDR2 are SGHVS and FQNEAQ. The CDR3 has 15 amino acids. V was clipped by 5 bases and J by 7 bases; unmatched bases: 10.

The sample holds a few counts of this clone. The gene calls are TRBV9 and TRBJ1-6; D might be TRBD1 (5 bases). V lost 0 bases and J 0 bases, leaving 10 bases between the germline ends. Germline values: CDR1 SGDLS, CDR2 YYNGEE. This CDR3 contains 17 residues. CDR3 bases: TGTGCCAGCAGCGTAGCTCGGGGGGGCTCCTATAATTCACCCCTCCACTTT. It is translated as CASSVARGGSYNSPLHF.

The chain is built from TRBV7-8 and TRBJ1-4, with 10 bases identical to TRBD1. The germline CDR1 and CDR2 sequences are SGHVS and FQNEAQ. CDR3 length equals 14 residues. Losses at the gene ends were 5 bases for V and 5 bases for J; bases not matched to a gene: 2. This CDR3 reads CASSLDRGNEKLFF. The DNA of the CDR3 is TGTGCCAGCAGCCTGGACAGGGGGAATGAAAAACTGTTTTTT.

This clone was detected only a few times. This chain joins TRBV5-1 and TRBJ1-1; no clear D. In germline, CDR1 is SGHRS, CDR2 YFSETQ. V was pared by 7 bases and J by 6 bases, with 13 bases between. The CDR3 covers 12 residues. The CDR3 sequence: CASGAEVPEAFF. Here the CDR3 DNA reads TGCGCCAGCGGTGCTGAGGTACCTGAAGCTTTCTTT.

Notes on this clone: A much more abundant neighbour one base away suggests this may be a read error. This sample includes further DNA sequences coding for the same CDR3. The J gene is TRBJ1-1, the V gene TRBV7-9, with D hard to call. Germline V CDR1 and CDR2: SEHNR, FQNEAQ (reference sequence). Trimming stripped 2 bases from V and 3 bases from J, with 7 bases between. There are 13 residues in the CDR3. CDR3 DNA: TGTGCCAGCAGCTTAAATGGGGACACTGAAGCTTTCTTT. It translates to CASSLNGDTEAFF.

This clone occurred many times. This chain uses TRBV10-3 with TRBJ2-2, with 11 bases identical to TRBD1. The CDR3 has 15 amino acids. Germline-derived CDR1 and CDR2 are ENHRY and SYGVKD. V shed 4 bases and J 7 bases; nucleotides not matched to a gene: 5. CDR3 sequence (DNA): TGTGCCATCAGTGCGGACAGGGGGCAGGTCGGGGAGCTGTTTTTT. Its protein is CAISADRGQVGELFF.

The chain is built from TRBV6-5 and TRBJ2-7; 7 nucleotides match TRBD1. The CDR3 is 14 residues long. The germline V gene has CDR1 MNHEY and CDR2 SVGAGI. V was pared by 1 base and J by 3 bases, with 3 bases of the junction left unmatched. The CDR3 here is CASSYYPGGYEQYF. The CDR3 coding sequence is TGTGCCAGCAGTTACTATCCAGGGGGCTACGAGCAGTACTTC.

This clone was picked up one time. The rearrangement uses TRBV19 and TRBJ2-3, with D hard to call. The length of the CDR3 is 12 residues. CDR1 is LNHDA, CDR2 SQIVND, per germline (reference sequence). V was shortened by 5 bases and J by 1 base, with 4 bases between the two germline ends. The CDR3 loop reads CASSLGTDTQYF. The CDR3 DNA sequence: TGTGCCAGTAGTCTGGGCACAGATACGCAGTATTTT.

This clone was observed a handful of times. The junction departs from germline at one end; a sequencing error may be responsible. The rearrangement uses TRBV27 and TRBJ2-3; weak D call: TRBD2 (7 bases). Per the germline V gene, CDR1 is MNHEY and CDR2 is SMNVEV (reference sequence). This CDR3 is built from 15 residues. DNA for the CDR3: TGTGCCAGCGGTTTTGAGGGGGGGCCAACAGATACGCAGTATTTT. As protein: CASGFEGGPTDTQYF.

This chain uses TRBV4-1 with TRBJ1-2; a weak D match, TRBD1 (5 bases). V gave up 0 bases and J gave up 3 bases, with 14 bases separating them. Germline V gene sequence: CDR1 MGHRA, CDR2 YSYEKL. The CDR3 is 16 residues long. CDR3 coding DNA: TGCGCCAGCAGCCAAGATCAGGGTTACAGGCACTATGGCTACACCTTC. It encodes CASSQDQGYRHYGYTF.

This clone was observed many times. The chain uses TRBV4-3 and TRBJ1-2; D is unresolved. V lost 4 bases and J lost 0, with 15 bases in between. This CDR3 region has 16 residues. In germline, CDR1 is LGHNA, CDR2 YSLEER. The CDR3 DNA reads as TGCGCCAGCAGCCTTACCTGGGGATCTCCTAACTATGGCTACACCTTC. Translated, it gives CASSLTWGSPNYGYTF.

This chain connects TRBV7-9 to TRBJ2-7; 10 nucleotides agree with TRBD1. Germline CDR1 SEHNR, CDR2 FQNEAQ (reference sequence). The CDR3 runs 14 residues. V was pared by 5 bases and J by 4 bases, with 5 bases of the junction left unmatched. The CDR3, as DNA: TGTGCCAGCAGCCCGGACAGGGGGAATTACGAGCAGTACTTC. This sequence encodes CASSPDRGNYEQYF.

The J gene is TRBJ1-2, the V gene TRBV5-6, with D maybe TRBD1 (6 bases). The CDR3 has 14 residues. V lost 3 bases and J 2 bases, leaving 11 bases between the germline ends. Germline CDR1 and CDR2: SGHDT and YYEEEE. As DNA, the CDR3 is TGTGCCAGCAGCTGGGGGCAGGAGAACTATGGCTACACCTTC. It codes for CASSWGQENYGYTF.

The table lists this clone with a few counts. The chain recombines TRBV27 with TRBJ2-3; 10 nucleotides agree with TRBD2. Germline trimming cut 1 base from V and 5 bases from J; bases unmatched to any gene: 9. Per germline, CDR1 MNHEY and CDR2 SMNVEV (reference sequence). The CDR3 consists of 17 residues. DNA of the CDR3: TGTGCCAGCAGTTTATTACCCAGCGGGGGGGCCAGAGATACGCAGTATTTT. Translation gives CASSLLPSGGARDTQYF.

Points on this clone: At one end the junction does not follow the germline gene, possibly because of a read error. This rearrangement joins TRBV5-1 to TRBJ2-3; no firm D call. Looked up from germline, CDR1 is SGHRS and CDR2 is YFSETQ. The CDR3 covers 14 residues. CDR3 loop: CASSPTSAADTQYF. The CDR3 DNA sequence: TGTGCCAGCAGTCCCACCTCCGCAGCAGATACGCAGTATTTT.

The table lists this clone with many counts. This chain joins TRBV5-1 and TRBJ2-1, with 8 bases identical to TRBD2. J gave up 5 bases and V 0 bases, and 4 bases lay outside the gene matches. The CDR3 spans 15 residues. Looked up from germline, CDR1 is SGHRS and CDR2 is YFSETQ. CDR3 protein: CASSLGLAQNNEQFF. Written as DNA, the CDR3 is TGCGCCAGCAGCTTGGGACTAGCGCAAAACAATGAGCAGTTCTTC.

CDR3 sequence: CASSLLPGGSGNTIYF. The CDR3 nucleotides are TGTGCCAGCAGTCTCCTTCCTGGAGGGAGTGGAAACACCATATATTTT. This chain connects TRBV28 to TRBJ1-3, with D uncertain. The CDR3 length is 16 residues. Trimming took 5 bases from V and 3 from J, leaving 17 bases between them. From germline, CDR1 is MDHEN and CDR2 SYDVKM.

Concerning this clone itself: This CDR3 is also generated by other DNA sequences in the sample. The rearrangement uses TRBV7-2 and TRBJ2-3; D may be TRBD1 (6 bases). The CDR3 spans 13 residues. V was clipped by 3 bases and J by 4 bases, with 8 bases between them. Germline V CDR1 and CDR2: SGHTA, FQGNSA. Here the CDR3 reads CASSLDSADTQYF. CDR3 bases: TGTGCCAGCAGCTTGGACAGCGCAGATACGCAGTATTTT.

This clone was seen a few times. V is TRBV28 and J is TRBJ1-2, with a tentative D call TRBD1 (6 bases). The CDR3 totals 14 residues. Trimming took off 8 bases at V and 7 bases at J, with 20 bases between the two ends. The germline V gene has CDR1 MDHEN and CDR2 SYDVKM. The CDR3 bases are TGTGCCAGCGGGGTCGGACAGTCCAGGGTTGGCTACACCTTC. Translation gives CASGVGQSRVGYTF.

The chain couples TRBV6-5 to TRBJ1-2, with D hard to call. CDR3 size: 15 residues. CDR1 and CDR2 (germline): MNHEY, SVGAGI. V lost 0 bases and J 6 bases, leaving 14 bases between the germline ends. CDR3: CASSYSGGRLDGYTF. The DNA for the CDR3 is TGTGCCAGCAGTTACTCGGGCGGGCGCTTGGATGGCTACACCTTC.

A few counts support this clone. V gene TRBV18 combines with J gene TRBJ2-7; 7 nucleotides line up with TRBD1. CDR1 KGHSH and CDR2 LQKENI come from the germline V gene. J gave up 2 bases and V 0 bases, and 7 bases lay outside the gene matches. The length of the CDR3 is 16 residues. CDR3 nucleotide sequence: TGTGCCAGCTCACCACCGATTCTGGACAGGCCCTACGAGCAGTACTTC. Its translation is CASSPPILDRPYEQYF.

The V gene is TRBV9, the J gene TRBJ1-1; the D is unclear. The CDR3 extends over 15 amino acids. Trimming removed 0 bases at V and 3 bases at J, with 12 bases between. Germline V gene sequence: CDR1 SGDLS, CDR2 YYNGEE. The CDR3 here is CASSVGRETYTEAFF. The CDR3 bases are TGTGCCAGCAGCGTAGGGAGGGAGACCTACACTGAAGCTTTCTTT. Full variable domain (remainder filled in from reference TRBV9 and TRBJ1-1): DSGVTQTPKHLITATGQRVTLRCSPRSGDLSVYWYQQSLDQGLQFLIQYYNGEERAKGNILERFSAQQFPDLHSELNLSSLELGDSALYFCASSVGRETYTEAFFGQGTRLTVV.